A selection of T cell receptor beta chains follows, all from one sample in a study of cytomegalovirus exposure and HLA in healthy donors. Clones were sequenced by immunoSEQ multiplex PCR, and TCRdb holds only the in-frame ones, with some missing. The data hold about 120,000 clones, with nearly 65% observed a single time. Sequencing input: PBMCs. The origin of the receptors is a man between 40 and 49 years old in good health and CMV-seropositive. Both conserved end residues are trimmed from each CDR3.

v_call cdr3_aa
TRBV19 ASSIQINEKLF
TRBV29-1 SAVPITSDEQY
TRBV30 AWTETGYYYGYT
TRBV7-2 ASSLGNRGNYGYT
TRBV7-6 ASSLAGDQPQH
TRBV29-1 SGRGGESPGELF
TRBV27 ASSLTGTLNEKLF
TRBV6-5 ASSYSQGYNNSPLH
TRBV10-3 AISDTGVQETQY
TRBV5-1 ASSSDREGEKLF
TRBV30 AFRPPGGTDTQY
TRBV14 ASSRPDRMYQETQY
TRBV6-4 ASSDSIPTTGTGSSSEQY
TRBV10-1 ASSESGQGDPYNEQF
TRBV7-8 ASSLDHSSYGYT
TRBV18 ASSTGTGGSGNTIY
TRBV7-2 ASSLFNQPQH
TRBV30 AWSKGQGGTEAF
TRBV2 ASKEGETQY
TRBV10-1 ASNLGGRSTDTQY
TRBV19 ASSITGRTDTQY
TRBV18 ASSGTEGASWGENGAF
TRBV18 ASSPRQRGNEKLF
TRBV27 ASSSEGVEY
TRBV5-4 ASSLGARGQETQY
TRBV7-2 ASSLELEYRETQY
TRBV27 ASSLLRYTEAF
TRBV5-4 ASSWGIWQRENTDTQY
TRBV5-6 ASSLWWARQF
TRBV11-1 ASSLLGQRETQY
TRBV4-2 ASSLTRQGNYGYT
TRBV10-3 AIGGTSGNTIY
TRBV7-7 ASSLSRDTEAF
TRBV27 ASSPRGGEVLY
TRBV30 AWARTGTNSPLH
TRBV18 ASSPPGQGYEQY
TRBV7-2 ASSLAQGRWQPQH
TRBV19 ASKRRGQGLGTGELF
TRBV7-9 ASSPSMGTAIYGYT
TRBV18 ASSPPGDEGKLF
TRBV5-1 ASSLGDVNTEAF
TRBV5-1 ASSLVVVPDTDTQY
TRBV27 ASRQQPNSNQPQH
TRBV19 ASRLGDRGLTGELF
TRBV29-1 SVGEGISQPQH
TRBV5-1 ASTPRISGSTDTQY
TRBV11-3 ASSLGPADTQY
TRBV15 ATSRDRGGSYGYT
TRBV19 ASSMIAGTEQY
TRBV5-1 ASSLAGDTGELF
TRBV6-6 ASSGTGGGNTIY
TRBV6-1 ASKREGGAVAQH